This entry concerns a single T cell receptor (beta chain). The antigen is not known. These data belong to a study of Ad26.COV2.S vaccination and SARS-CoV-2 variants. Regarding the study as a whole: Total T cell responses were possibly underestimated by TCR breadth and depth analyses. Substantial response breadth was reportedly seen for spike-specific CD8+ and CD4+ T cells after vaccination.

Here immunoSEQ multiplex PCR was the method, and the copy in TCRdb shows in-frame clones only, minus some. Found here are some 350,000 clones, 80% to 90% of them singletons; the top ten hold about 3.5%. This CDR3 has 14 amino acids. The germline CDR1 and CDR2 sequences are LNHDA and SQIVND (reference sequence). V was cut by 5 bases and J by 4 bases, with 14 bases left in between. Noted treatment: roughly 18 received Ad26.COV2.S at low or high dose, single or two shots; 5 received placebo; per-sample allocation not given. On day 63 after the first injection, vaccine and placebo recipients gave samples. This adult donor, from Boston, was 18-55 years old.

The material was peripheral blood, obtained in a trial of Ad26.COV2.S vaccine versus placebo. This chain links TRBV19 with TRBJ1-1; perhaps TRBD1 as D (5 bases). The TCR was taken from a person aged 18-65 years who received the Ad26.COV2.S COVID-19 vaccine or a placebo. The CDR3: CASSVRGGSTEAFF. CDR3 sequence (DNA): TGTGCCAGTAGTGTCCGGGGCGGGAGCACTGAAGCTTTCTTT.